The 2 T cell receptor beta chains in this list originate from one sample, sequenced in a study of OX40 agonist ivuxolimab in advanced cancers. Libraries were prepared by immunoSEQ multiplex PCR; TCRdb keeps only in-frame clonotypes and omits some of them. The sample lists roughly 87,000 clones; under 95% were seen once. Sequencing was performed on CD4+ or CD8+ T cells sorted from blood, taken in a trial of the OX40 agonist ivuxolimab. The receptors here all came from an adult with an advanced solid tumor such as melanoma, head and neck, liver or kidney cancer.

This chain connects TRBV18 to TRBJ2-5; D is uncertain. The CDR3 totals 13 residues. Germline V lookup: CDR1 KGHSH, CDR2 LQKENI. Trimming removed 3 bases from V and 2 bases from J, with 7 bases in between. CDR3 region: CASSPGGQETQYF. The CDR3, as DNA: TGTGCCAGCTCACCGGGCGGACAAGAGACCCAGTACTTC.

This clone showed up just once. This CDR3 is CASSLGGGRSFNTEAFF. CDR3 in DNA: TGTGCCAGCAGTTTAGGGGGGGGTAGGTCTTTTAACACTGAAGCTTTCTTT. The genes are TRBV28 and TRBJ1-1; D is perhaps TRBD1 (5 bases). The germline gives CDR1 MDHEN, CDR2 SYDVKM. Trimming removed 2 bases at V and 2 bases at J, with 18 bases between. CDR3 length: 17 residues.